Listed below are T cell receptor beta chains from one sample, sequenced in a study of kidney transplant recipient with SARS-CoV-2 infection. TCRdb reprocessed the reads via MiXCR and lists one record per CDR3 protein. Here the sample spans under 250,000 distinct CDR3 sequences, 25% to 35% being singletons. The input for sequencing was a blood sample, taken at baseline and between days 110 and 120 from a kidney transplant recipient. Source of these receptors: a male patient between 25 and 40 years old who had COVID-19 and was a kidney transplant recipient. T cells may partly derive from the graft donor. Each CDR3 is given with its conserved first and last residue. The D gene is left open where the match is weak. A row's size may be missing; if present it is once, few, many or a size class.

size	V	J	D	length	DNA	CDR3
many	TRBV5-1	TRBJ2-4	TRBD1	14	TGCGCCAGCAGCATGGACAGGGCTAAAAACATTCAGTACTTC	CASSMDRAKNIQYF
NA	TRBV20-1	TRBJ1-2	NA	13	TGCAGTGCTAGACACGACCTAAACTATGGCTACACCTTC	CSARHDLNYGYTF
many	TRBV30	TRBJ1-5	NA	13	TGTGCCTGGAGTGCGGGTGCCGATCAGCCCCAGCATTTT	CAWSAGADQPQHF
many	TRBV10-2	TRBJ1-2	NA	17	TGCGCCAGCAGTGCTAGACACACTTCTAGAAAGACCTATGGCTACACCTTC	CASSARHTSRKTYGYTF
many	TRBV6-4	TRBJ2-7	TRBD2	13	TGTGCCAATATGGAGCGGGGTACCTACGAGCAGTACTTC	CANMERGTYEQYF
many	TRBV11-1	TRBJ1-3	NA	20	TGTGCCAGCAGCTTTACCACCCCCGCGGACGGGGGGATTAAGGGAAACACCATATATTTT	CASSFTTPADGGIKGNTIYF
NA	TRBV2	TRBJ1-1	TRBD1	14	TGTGCCAGCGGCCCGGGACAGCTTGGCACTGAAGCTTTCTTT	CASGPGQLGTEAFF
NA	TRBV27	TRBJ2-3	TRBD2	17	TGTGCCAGCAGTTTATCTGGGACTAGCGGGAGCACAGATACGCAGTATTTT	CASSLSGTSGSTDTQYF
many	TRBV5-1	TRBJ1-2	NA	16	TGCGCCAGCCGGAGGCAATCGGTTCGAAAGACCTATGGCTACACCTTC	CASRRQSVRKTYGYTF
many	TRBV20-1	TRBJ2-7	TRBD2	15	TGCAGTGCTGCCGGGACTAGCGGAGGGGACTACGAGCAGTACTTC	CSAAGTSGGDYEQYF
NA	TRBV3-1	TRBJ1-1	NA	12	TGTGCCAGCAGCCAAGCGACCGGTGAAGCTTTCTTT	CASSQATGEAFF
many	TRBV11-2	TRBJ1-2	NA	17	TGTGCCAGCAGCAATGGCCTAACAAGCAGAAAGACCTATGGCTACACCTTC	CASSNGLTSRKTYGYTF
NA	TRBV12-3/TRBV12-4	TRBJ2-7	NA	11	TGTGCCAGCAGTTCTACCCACGAGCAGTACTTC	CASSSTHEQYF
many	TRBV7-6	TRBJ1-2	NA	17	TGTGCCAGCAGCTCGCTCAATGAATCTCGAAAGACCTATGGCTACACCTTC	CASSSLNESRKTYGYTF
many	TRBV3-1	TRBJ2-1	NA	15	TGTGCCAGCAGCCAGAGTCTCGGGGCCTACAATGAGCAGTTCTTC	CASSQSLGAYNEQFF
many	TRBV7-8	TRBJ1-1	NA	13	TGTGCCAGCAGCCCCCAAGTCGTGACTGAAGCTTTCTTT	CASSPQVVTEAFF
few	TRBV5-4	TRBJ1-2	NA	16	TGTGCCAGCGGCTCATTCGTACCAGGAAAGACCTATGGCTACACCTTC	CASGSFVPGKTYGYTF
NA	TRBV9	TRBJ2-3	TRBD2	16	TGTGCCAGCAGCGCCCCTAGCGGGTTGGGGGCAGATACGCAGTATTTT	CASSAPSGLGADTQYF
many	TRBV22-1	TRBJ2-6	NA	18	TGTCCTGGGAGACTGGCAGGAAAGCGAACAAAGTCGGGCCAACTCCTGACTTTC	CPGRLAGKRTKSGQLLTF
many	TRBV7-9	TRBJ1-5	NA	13	TGTGCCAGCAGCTGGTCTCCCGATCAGCCCCAGCATTTT	CASSWSPDQPQHF
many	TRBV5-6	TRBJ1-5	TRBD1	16	TGTGCCAGCAGCGTCCGGGACAGGGGTGGCAATCAGCCCCAGCATTTT	CASSVRDRGGNQPQHF
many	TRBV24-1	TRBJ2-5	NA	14	TGTGCCACCAGTGATTTGGGGGCCCGAGAGACCCAGTACTTC	CATSDLGARETQYF
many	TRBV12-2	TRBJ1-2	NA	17	TGTGCAAGTCGCAAGTCATGGACTCCACGAAAGACCTATGGCTACACCTTC	CASRKSWTPRKTYGYTF
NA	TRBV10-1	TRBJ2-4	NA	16	TGCGCCAGCAGTGAGAGGGCCCCAAAAGCCAAAAACATTCAGTACTTC	CASSERAPKAKNIQYF
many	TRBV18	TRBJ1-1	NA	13	TGTGCCAGCTCACCAACGACAGTTTTTGAAGCTTTCTTT	CASSPTTVFEAFF